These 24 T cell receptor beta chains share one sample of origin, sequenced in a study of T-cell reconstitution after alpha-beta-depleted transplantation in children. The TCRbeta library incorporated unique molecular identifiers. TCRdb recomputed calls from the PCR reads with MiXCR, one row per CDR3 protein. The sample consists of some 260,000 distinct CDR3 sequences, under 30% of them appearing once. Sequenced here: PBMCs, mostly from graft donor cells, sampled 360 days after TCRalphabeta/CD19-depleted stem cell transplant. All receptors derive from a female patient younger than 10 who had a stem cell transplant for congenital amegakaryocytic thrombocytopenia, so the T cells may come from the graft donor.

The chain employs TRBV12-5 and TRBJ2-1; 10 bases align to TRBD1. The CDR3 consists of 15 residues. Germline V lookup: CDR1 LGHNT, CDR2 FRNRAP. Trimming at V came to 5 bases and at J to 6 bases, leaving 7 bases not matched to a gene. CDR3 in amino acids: CASGTGTGVSNEQFF. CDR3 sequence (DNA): TGTGCTAGTGGTACTGGGACAGGGGTGAGCAATGAGCAGTTCTTC.

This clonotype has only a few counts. The CDR3 spells CASSQIEGTTEAFF. DNA of the CDR3: TGCGCCAGCAGCCAAATTGAAGGGACCACTGAAGCTTTCTTT. This sequence joins TRBV4-1 and TRBJ1-1, with a tentative D call TRBD1 (5 bases). V lost 2 bases and J lost 4, with 11 bases in between. This CDR3 contains 14 residues. CDR1 and CDR2 from the germline V gene are MGHRA and YSYEKL.

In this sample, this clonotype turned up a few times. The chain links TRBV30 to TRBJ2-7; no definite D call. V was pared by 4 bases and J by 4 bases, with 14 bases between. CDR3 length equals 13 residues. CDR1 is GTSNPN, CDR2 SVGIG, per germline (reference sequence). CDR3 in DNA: TGTGCCTGGAAGGCTGGATCCTATTACGAGCAGTACTTC. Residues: CAWKAGSYYEQYF.

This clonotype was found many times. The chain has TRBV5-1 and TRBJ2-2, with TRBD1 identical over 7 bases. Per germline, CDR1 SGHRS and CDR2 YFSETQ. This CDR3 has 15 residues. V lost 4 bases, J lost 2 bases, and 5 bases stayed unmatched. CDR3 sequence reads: CASSLGQLNTGELFF. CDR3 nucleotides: TGCGCCAGCAGCCTGGGACAGCTTAACACCGGGGAGCTGTTTTTT.

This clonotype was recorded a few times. The CDR3 protein is CASNRRASNQPQHF. CDR3 nucleotides: TGTGCCAGCAACCGCCGGGCGAGCAATCAGCCCCAGCATTTT. The V call is TRBV7-8, the J call TRBJ1-5; D is unresolved. Per germline, CDR1 SGHVS and CDR2 FQNEAQ. The CDR3 has 14 residues. With 7 bases removed from V and 1 base from J, the gap between germline ends came to 11 bases.

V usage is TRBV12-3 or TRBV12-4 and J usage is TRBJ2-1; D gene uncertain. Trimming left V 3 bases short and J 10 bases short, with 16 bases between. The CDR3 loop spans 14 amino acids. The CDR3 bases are TGTGCCAGCAGTTTGGACGCTCTAGGGCTCGAGCAGTTCTTC. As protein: CASSLDALGLEQFF.

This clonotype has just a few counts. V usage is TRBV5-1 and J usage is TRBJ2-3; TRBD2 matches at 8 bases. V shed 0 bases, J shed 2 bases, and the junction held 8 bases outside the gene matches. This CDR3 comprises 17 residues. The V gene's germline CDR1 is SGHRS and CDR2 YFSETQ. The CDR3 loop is CASSLDLMRGDTDTQYF. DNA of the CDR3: TGCGCCAGCAGCTTGGACCTAATGCGGGGGGACACAGATACGCAGTATTTT.

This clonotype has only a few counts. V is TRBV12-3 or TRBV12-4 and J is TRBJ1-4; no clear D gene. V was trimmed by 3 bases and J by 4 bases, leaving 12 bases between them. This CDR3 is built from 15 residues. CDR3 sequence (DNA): TGTGCCAGCAGTTTCGGTTGGGTGGGTAATGAAAAACTGTTTTTT. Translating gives CASSFGWVGNEKLFF.

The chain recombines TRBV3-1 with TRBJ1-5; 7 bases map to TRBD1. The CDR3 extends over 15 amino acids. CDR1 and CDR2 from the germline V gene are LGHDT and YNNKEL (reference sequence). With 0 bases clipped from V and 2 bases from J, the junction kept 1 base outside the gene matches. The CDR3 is CASSQDTGGNQPQHF. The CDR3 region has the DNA TGTGCCAGCAGCCAAGATACAGGGGGCAATCAGCCCCAGCATTTT.

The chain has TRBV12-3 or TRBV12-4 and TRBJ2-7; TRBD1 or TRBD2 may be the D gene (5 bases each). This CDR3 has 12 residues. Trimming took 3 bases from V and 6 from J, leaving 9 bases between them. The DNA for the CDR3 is TGTGCCAGCAGTTTGGGACCTGGCGAGCAGTACTTC. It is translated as CASSLGPGEQYF.

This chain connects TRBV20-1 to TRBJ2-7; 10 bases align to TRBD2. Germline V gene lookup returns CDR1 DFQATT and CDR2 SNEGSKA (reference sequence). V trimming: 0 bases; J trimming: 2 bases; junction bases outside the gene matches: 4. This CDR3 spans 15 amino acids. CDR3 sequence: CSARDLLAGTYEQYF. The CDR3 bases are TGCAGTGCTAGAGATTTACTAGCGGGGACCTACGAGCAGTACTTC.

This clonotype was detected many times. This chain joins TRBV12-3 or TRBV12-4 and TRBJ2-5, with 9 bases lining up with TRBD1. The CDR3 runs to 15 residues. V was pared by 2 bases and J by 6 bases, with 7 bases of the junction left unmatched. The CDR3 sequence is CASSLSQGAGKTQYF. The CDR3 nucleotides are TGTGCCAGCAGTTTATCACAGGGGGCGGGAAAGACCCAGTACTTC.

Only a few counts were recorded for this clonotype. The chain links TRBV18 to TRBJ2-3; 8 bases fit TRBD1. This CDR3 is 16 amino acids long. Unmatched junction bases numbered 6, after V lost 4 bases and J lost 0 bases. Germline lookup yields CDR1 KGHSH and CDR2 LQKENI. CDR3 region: CASSRGQGASTDTQYF. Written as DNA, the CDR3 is TGTGCCAGCTCACGGGGGCAGGGGGCCAGCACAGATACGCAGTATTTT.

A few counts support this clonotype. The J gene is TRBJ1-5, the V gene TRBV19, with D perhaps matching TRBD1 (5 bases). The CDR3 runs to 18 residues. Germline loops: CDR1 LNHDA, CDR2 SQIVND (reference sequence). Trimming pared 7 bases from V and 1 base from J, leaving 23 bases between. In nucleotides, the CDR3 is TGTGCCAGTACCCACCAGGGAATATCGACAGAAAGCAATCAGCCCCAGCATTTT. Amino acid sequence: CASTHQGISTESNQPQHF.

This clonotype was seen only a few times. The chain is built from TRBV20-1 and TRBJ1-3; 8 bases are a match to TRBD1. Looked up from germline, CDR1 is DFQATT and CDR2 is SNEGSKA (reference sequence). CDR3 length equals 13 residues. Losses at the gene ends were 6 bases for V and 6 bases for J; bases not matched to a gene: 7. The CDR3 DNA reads TGCAGTGCACGAGGACAGGGAGAAAACACCATATATTTT. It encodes CSARGQGENTIYF.

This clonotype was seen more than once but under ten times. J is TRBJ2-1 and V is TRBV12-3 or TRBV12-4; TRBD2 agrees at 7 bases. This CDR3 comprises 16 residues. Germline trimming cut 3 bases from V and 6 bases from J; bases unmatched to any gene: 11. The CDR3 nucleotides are TGTGCCAGCAGTTTCTCTCCTAGCGGTGGCTCCAATGAGCAGTTCTTC. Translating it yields CASSFSPSGGSNEQFF.

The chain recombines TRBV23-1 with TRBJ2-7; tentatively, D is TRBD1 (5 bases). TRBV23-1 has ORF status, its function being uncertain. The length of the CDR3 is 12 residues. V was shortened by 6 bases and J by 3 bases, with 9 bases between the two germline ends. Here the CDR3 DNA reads TGCGCCAGCAGCCCACAGGACTACGAGCAGTACTTC. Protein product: CASSPQDYEQYF.

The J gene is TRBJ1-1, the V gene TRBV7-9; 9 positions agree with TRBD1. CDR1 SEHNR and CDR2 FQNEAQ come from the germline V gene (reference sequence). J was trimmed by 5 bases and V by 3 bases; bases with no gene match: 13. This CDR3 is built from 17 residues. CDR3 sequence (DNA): TGTGCCAGCAGCTTTCTCGGGACAGGGTTTGGAAATACTGAAGCTTTCTTT. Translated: CASSFLGTGFGNTEAFF.

CDR3 in amino acids: CASSLVLAGAETQYF. The CDR3, as DNA: TGCGCCAGCAGCTTGGTGTTAGCGGGGGCAGAGACCCAGTACTTC. The V call is TRBV5-1, the J call TRBJ2-5; TRBD2 aligns across 9 bases. With 0 bases clipped from V and 4 bases from J, the junction kept 4 bases outside the gene matches. CDR3 size: 15 residues. Looked up from germline, CDR1 is SGHRS and CDR2 is YFSETQ.

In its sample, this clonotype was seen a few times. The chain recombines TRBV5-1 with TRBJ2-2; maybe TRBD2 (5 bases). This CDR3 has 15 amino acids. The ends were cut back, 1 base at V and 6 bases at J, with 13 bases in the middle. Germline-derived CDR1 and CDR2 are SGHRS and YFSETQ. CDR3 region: CASSLTWAGSGELFF. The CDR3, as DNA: TGCGCCAGCAGCTTGACTTGGGCGGGTTCCGGGGAGCTGTTTTTT.

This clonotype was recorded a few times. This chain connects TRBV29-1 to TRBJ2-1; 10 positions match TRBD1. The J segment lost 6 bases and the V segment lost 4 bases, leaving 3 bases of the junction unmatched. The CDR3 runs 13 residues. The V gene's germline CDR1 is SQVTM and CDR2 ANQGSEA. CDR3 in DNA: TGCAGCGTTGGGACAGGGGGTTCCAATGAGCAGTTCTTC. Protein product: CSVGTGGSNEQFF.

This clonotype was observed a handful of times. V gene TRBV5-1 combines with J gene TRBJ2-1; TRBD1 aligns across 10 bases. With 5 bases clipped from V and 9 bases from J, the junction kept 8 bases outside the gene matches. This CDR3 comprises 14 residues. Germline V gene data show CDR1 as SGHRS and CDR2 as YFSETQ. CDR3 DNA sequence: TGCGCCAGCAGGGGGACAGGGGATCATCTTGAGCAGTTCTTC. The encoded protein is CASRGTGDHLEQFF. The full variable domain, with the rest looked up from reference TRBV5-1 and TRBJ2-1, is KAGVTQTPRYLIKTRGQQVTLSCSPISGHRSVSWYQQTPGQGLQFLFEYFSETQRNKGNFPGRFSGRQFSNSRSEMNVSTLELGDSALYLCASRGTGDHLEQFFGPGTRLTVL.

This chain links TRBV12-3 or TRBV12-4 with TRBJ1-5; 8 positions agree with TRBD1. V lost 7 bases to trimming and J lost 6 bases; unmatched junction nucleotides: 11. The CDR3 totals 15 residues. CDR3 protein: CASKVGQGWVQPQHF. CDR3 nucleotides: TGTGCCAGCAAAGTAGGACAGGGTTGGGTTCAGCCCCAGCATTTT.

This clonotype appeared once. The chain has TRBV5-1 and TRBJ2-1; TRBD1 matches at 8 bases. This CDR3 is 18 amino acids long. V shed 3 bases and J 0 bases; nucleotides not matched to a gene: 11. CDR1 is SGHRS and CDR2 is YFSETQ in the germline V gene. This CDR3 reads CASSWRTQQGVSYNEQFF. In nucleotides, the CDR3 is TGCGCCAGCAGCTGGCGAACACAACAGGGGGTCTCCTACAATGAGCAGTTCTTC.